This T cell receptor beta chain emerged from a study of T cell responses to AZD1222 COVID-19 vaccine. Notes on this clone: The antigen is undetermined. The junction departs from the called germline gene at one end, perhaps through a read error.

The study, taken as a whole, reports: Repertoire sampling was restricted to post-peak T cell response timepoints. Donors were mostly white British, more females; clonal diversity possibly underestimated. In the spike-specific TCR repertoire, nearly half reportedly target unmutated variant regions.

Profiling relied on immunoSEQ multiplex PCR, and the TCRdb table lists in-frame clones only, not all of them. The sample carries about 120,000 clones, 70% to 90% recorded once. Germline V gene data show CDR1 as SEHNR and CDR2 as FQNEAQ (reference sequence). The CDR3 is 13 amino acids. The clonotype originates from an adult in good health. This chain uses TRBV7-9 with TRBJ2-1, with D possibly TRBD2 on 5 matching bases. Sample: peripheral blood, taken on day 0 of AZD1222 vaccination. The CDR3 DNA reads TGTGCCAGCTGCTTGGATACTAGCAATGAGCAGTTCTTC. Amino acid sequence: CASCLDTSNEQFF.